Listed below are T cell receptor beta chains from one sample, sequenced in a study of monozygotic twins with inflammatory bowel disease. TCRdb reprocessed the 5' RACE reads and reports one entry per CDR3 protein, with no DNA. The sample table sets out fewer than 400,000 distinct CDR3 sequences. The sample consisted of blood. The receptor set was obtained from a human donor with ulcerative colitis or Crohn's disease, or a healthy co-twin of an affected twin (not recorded which). Both conserved end residues are part of each CDR3.

V	J	CDR3
TRBV19	TRBJ2-7	CASSRLGTYEQYF
TRBV20-1	TRBJ2-3	CSAQRSRTSTDTQYF
TRBV5-6	TRBJ2-7	CASSWTKVSYEQYF
TRBV12-3/TRBV12-4	TRBJ2-3	CASSGQGRGRLDTQYF
TRBV29-1	TRBJ2-1	CSVWSGRDNEQFF
TRBV18	TRBJ2-1	CASSPTTTYNEQFF
TRBV20-1	TRBJ1-2	CSARFNRGPRGGYTF
TRBV5-6	TRBJ2-5	CASSAIQETQYF
TRBV7-3	TRBJ1-2	CASSLSVSSGYTF
TRBV6-5	TRBJ2-7	CASSYRRGEQYF
TRBV24-1	TRBJ2-2	CATSRTGELFF
TRBV24-1	TRBJ2-2	CATRQTITGELFF
TRBV4-3	TRBJ2-3	CASSQDLYSGGGTQYF
TRBV28	TRBJ2-5	CASSGLRWGEETQYF
TRBV5-1	TRBJ2-3	CASSQPGQRYTDTQYF
TRBV11-2	TRBJ2-3	CASSQNWNTQYF
TRBV6-5	TRBJ2-2	CASIAPLTGELFF
TRBV5-1	TRBJ2-1	CASSVTAAQQEQFF
TRBV11-2	TRBJ2-7	CASRPPFWDLLWGEQYF
TRBV7-9	TRBJ2-7	CASSFPCCSYEQYF
TRBV7-8	TRBJ2-3	CASSSGLAGSDTQYF
TRBV5-1	TRBJ2-2	CASSGTSGKNTGELFF
TRBV24-1	TRBJ1-1	CATSDETGSAFF
TRBV19	TRBJ1-1	CASSIVGLGEAFF
TRBV7-9	TRBJ2-5	CASSPTVTETQYF
TRBV15	TRBJ2-2	CATSRDAVDYHTGELFF
TRBV10-3	TRBJ1-6	CAISEARERNNSPLHF
TRBV6-2/TRBV6-3	TRBJ2-3	CASSPRLGGDTQYF
TRBV12-3/TRBV12-4	TRBJ1-2	CASSFRGQGARGGGYTF